The 14 T cell receptor beta chains presented below share a single source sample, sequenced in a study of PD-L1 blockade in urothelial cancer. TCRdb's copy holds only in-frame clones and misses some; the assay was immunoSEQ multiplex PCR. Among some 30,000 clones listed, around 90% were seen once. This sample comprised PBMCs, obtained around atezolizumab (anti-PD-L1) treatment. The receptor set was obtained from a man aged 50 to 60 with urothelial cancer.

This chain links TRBV6-1 with TRBJ1-6; weak D call: TRBD1 (5 bases). The CDR3 sequence is 14 residues long. The germline V gene encodes CDR1 MNHNS and CDR2 SASEGT. V was cut by 1 base and J by 4 bases, with 5 bases left in between. CDR3: CASSEDRYNSPLHF. The DNA for the CDR3 is TGTGCCAGCAGTGAAGACAGGTATAATTCACCCCTCCACTTT.

The J gene is TRBJ2-1, the V gene TRBV11-3; no reliable D call. The germline CDR1 and CDR2 sequences are SGHNT and YENEEA. Trimming removed 3 bases from V and 4 bases from J, with 7 bases in between. The CDR3 is made up of 13 amino acids. The CDR3 nucleotides read TGTGCCAGCAGCTTCTCGGAGTACAATGAGCAGTTCTTC. Its protein product is CASSFSEYNEQFF.

The J gene is TRBJ2-7, the V gene TRBV25-1; 7 bases align to TRBD1. Germline lookup yields CDR1 MGHDK and CDR2 SYGVNS. This CDR3 is built from 14 residues. The V segment lost 4 bases and the J segment 4 bases; nucleotides outside the gene matches: 7. This CDR3 reads CASSGRQGWYEQYF. CDR3 DNA sequence: TGTGCCAGCAGTGGAAGACAGGGTTGGTACGAGCAGTACTTC.

The chain joins TRBV5-4 to TRBJ2-3, with a tentative D call TRBD2 (6 bases). This CDR3 region has 15 residues. The ends were cut back, 0 bases at V and 0 bases at J, with 8 bases in the middle. Germline values: CDR1 SGHNT, CDR2 YYREEE (reference sequence). The DNA of the CDR3 is TGTGCCAGCAGCTTGGCTGGGACTAGCACAGATACGCAGTATTTT. This translates into CASSLAGTSTDTQYF.

The chain employs TRBV14 and TRBJ2-3; D gene uncertain. The germline V and J ends were trimmed by 1 base and 4 bases, with 15 bases remaining between them. CDR1 SGHDN and CDR2 FVKESK come from the germline V gene. CDR3 size: 16 residues. The CDR3 DNA is TGTGCCAGCAGCCAAGTAGACTTAGTAGTCTCAGATACGCAGTATTTT. Residues: CASSQVDLVVSDTQYF.

The rearrangement uses TRBV7-9 and TRBJ2-1; 13 nucleotides align to TRBD2. J lost 1 base, V lost 5 bases, and 11 bases had no gene match. Germline V lookup: CDR1 SEHNR, CDR2 FQNEAQ (reference sequence). The length of the CDR3 is 19 residues. The CDR3 region is CASSQGLAGTSRSYNEQFF. As DNA, the CDR3 is TGTGCCAGCAGCCAGGGACTAGCGGGGACCTCTCGGTCCTACAATGAGCAGTTCTTC.

This clone was recorded once. This same CDR3 is encoded by further DNA sequences in the sample. J is TRBJ1-1 and V is TRBV18; no clear D gene. The CDR3 is 16 residues long. Trimming stripped 3 bases from V and 5 bases from J, with 19 bases between. Germline values: CDR1 KGHSH, CDR2 LQKENI. The CDR3 sequence: CASSPAGVGSWTEAFF. Written as DNA, the CDR3 is TGTGCCAGCTCACCGGCCGGAGTGGGGAGCTGGACTGAAGCTTTCTTT.

V and J are TRBV10-2 and TRBJ2-5, with D tentatively TRBD2 (6 bases). V gave up 6 bases and J gave up 5 bases, with 16 bases separating them. The CDR3 loop spans 14 amino acids. The germline V gene encodes CDR1 WSHSY and CDR2 SAAADI. The CDR3 bases are TGCGCCAGCAGCCGGAGCGGGCCGAGGGAGACCCAGTACTTC. Its translation: CASSRSGPRETQYF.

The genes are TRBV7-9 and TRBJ2-7, with 11 bases fitting TRBD2. Germline CDR1 reads SEHNR; CDR2 reads FQNEAQ (reference sequence). Germline trimming cut 5 bases from V and 6 bases from J; bases unmatched to any gene: 3. CDR3 size: 13 residues. CDR3 in amino acids: CASSPGLAVEQYF. In DNA form, the CDR3 reads TGTGCCAGCAGCCCGGGACTAGCGGTCGAGCAGTACTTC.

The chain employs TRBV18 and TRBJ2-3, with 9 bases lining up with TRBD1. The CDR3 loop spans 14 amino acids. Germline V lookup: CDR1 KGHSH, CDR2 LQKENI. The V segment lost 3 bases and the J segment 3 bases; nucleotides outside the gene matches: 1. The CDR3 spells CASSPGQGTDTQYF. The CDR3 coding sequence is TGTGCCAGCTCACCGGGACAGGGAACAGATACGCAGTATTTT.

This clone was seen more than once but under ten times. The CDR3 DNA is TGTGCCAGCAGTCACACTAGCATGGAGACCCAGTACTTC. It specifies CASSHTSMETQYF. J is TRBJ2-5 and V is TRBV28; tentative D call: TRBD2 (6 bases). Trimming stripped 5 bases from V and 5 bases from J, with 12 bases between. CDR3 length: 13 amino acids. Germline-derived CDR1 and CDR2 are MDHEN and SYDVKM.

In its sample, this clone was seen once. The chain uses TRBV11-3 and TRBJ1-6; 8 bases map to TRBD1. CDR3 size: 19 residues. CDR1 and CDR2 from the germline V gene are SGHNT and YENEEA. The V gene end was trimmed by 4 bases and the J gene end by 10 bases; junction bases not matched to a gene: 21. In DNA form, the CDR3 reads TGTGCCAGCAGCTCCCCACACCGGGGGGACGAGGCAGGGGGCTCACCCCTCCACTTT. It is translated as CASSSPHRGDEAGGSPLHF.

The chain is built from TRBV10-1 and TRBJ2-1, with D possibly being TRBD2 (6 bases). V was trimmed by 3 bases and J by 14 bases, leaving 17 bases between them. Germline V gene data show CDR1 as WNHNN and CDR2 as SYGVQD (reference sequence). There are 13 residues in the CDR3. The CDR3 region is CASSEDRARTKFF. CDR3 nucleotide sequence: TGCGCCAGCAGTGAAGATCGGGCTAGGACTAAGTTCTTC.

The V and J genes are TRBV5-1 and TRBJ1-2; 12 bases match TRBD1. The length of the CDR3 is 15 residues. The V segment lost 4 bases and the J segment 7 bases; nucleotides outside the gene matches: 8. Germline V gives CDR1 SGHRS, CDR2 YFSETQ. The CDR3 protein is CASSGGQGAQAGYTF. CDR3 bases: TGCGCCAGCAGCGGGGGACAGGGGGCGCAGGCTGGCTACACCTTC. The full variable domain, with the rest looked up from reference TRBV5-1 and TRBJ1-2, is KAGVTQTPRYLIKTRGQQVTLSCSPISGHRSVSWYQQTPGQGLQFLFEYFSETQRNKGNFPGRFSGRQFSNSRSEMNVSTLELGDSALYLCASSGGQGAQAGYTFGSGTRLTVV.